This TCR beta chain was obtained from a study of blood T cells in healthy people across ages. A second about 7 to 11 cycle PCR used barcoded and J-beta primers. TCRdb used MiXCR to reprocess the 5' RACE reads, holding one entry per CDR3 protein. The table has over a million distinct CDR3 sequences, around 40% seen once. CDR1 and CDR2 from the germline V gene are MDHEN and SYDVKM. The CDR3 consists of 9 residues. The V and J ends lost 10 bases and 11 bases respectively, with 6 bases between them. This clonotype was seen a few times. V is TRBV28 and J is TRBJ1-6; no clear D. Input material: blood. The sequence was obtained from a woman between 18 and 30 years old in good health. The CDR3 sequence is CATAPPLHF. The CDR3 DNA reads TGTGCCACCGCCCCACCCCTCCACTTT.